Detailed here is one TCR beta chain. These data come from a study of OX40 agonist ivuxolimab in advanced cancers. Sequenced by immunoSEQ multiplex PCR; TCRdb stores in-frame clones only, minus some. The sample yields around 45,000 clones, 88% seen once. V was cut by 0 bases and J by 8 bases, with 13 bases left in between. This CDR3 spans 14 amino acids. Germline V gene sequence: CDR1 SGHTA, CDR2 FQGNSA. Sequenced material: CD4+ or CD8+ T cells sorted from blood, taken in a trial of the OX40 agonist ivuxolimab. This chain joins TRBV7-2 and TRBJ1-2; a possible D gene is TRBD1 (6 bases). This receptor was identified in an adult with an advanced solid tumor such as melanoma, head and neck, liver or kidney cancer. The CDR3 sequence is CASSLAGTLEGYTF. The CDR3 DNA is TGTGCCAGCAGCTTAGCGGGGACACTCGAGGGCTACACCTTC. Full variable domain (outside the CDR3, taken from reference TRBV7-2 and TRBJ1-2): GAGVSQSPSNKVTEKGKDVELRCDPISGHTALYWYRQSLGQGLEFLIYFQGNSAPDKSGLPSDRFSAERTGGSVSTLTIQRTQQEDSAVYLCASSLAGTLEGYTFGSGTRLTVV.